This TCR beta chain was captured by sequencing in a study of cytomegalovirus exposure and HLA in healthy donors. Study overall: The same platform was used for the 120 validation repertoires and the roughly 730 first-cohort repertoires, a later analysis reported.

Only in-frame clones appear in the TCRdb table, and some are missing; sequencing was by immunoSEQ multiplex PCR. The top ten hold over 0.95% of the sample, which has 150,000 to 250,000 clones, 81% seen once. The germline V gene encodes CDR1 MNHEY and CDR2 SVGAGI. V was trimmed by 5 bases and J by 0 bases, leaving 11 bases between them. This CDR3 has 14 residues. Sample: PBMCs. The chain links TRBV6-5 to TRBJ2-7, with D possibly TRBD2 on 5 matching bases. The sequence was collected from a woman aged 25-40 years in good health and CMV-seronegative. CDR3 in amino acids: CASSDQGSSYEQYF. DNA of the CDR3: TGTGCCAGCAGTGACCAAGGGAGCTCCTACGAGCAGTACTTC.